The T cell receptor beta chain under discussion was sequenced for a study of T cell responses to AZD1222 COVID-19 vaccine. Findings and limits, study-wide: No day 14 peak samples; only post-peak repertoires were characterized.

Concerning this clone: Its antigen remains unidentified.

Some clones are missing from TCRdb's copy, which holds only in-frame ones; the method was immunoSEQ multiplex PCR. Among 110,000 to 150,000 clones, 80% to 90% were seen once, and the ten largest hold approximately 3.5%. CDR1 GTSNPN and CDR2 SVGIG come from the germline V gene (reference sequence). Deletions cut 0 bases from V and 1 base from J, with 12 bases between. This CDR3 spans 15 amino acids. The sample was peripheral blood, taken on day 0 of AZD1222 vaccination. This clonotype was obtained from an adult in good health. This chain connects TRBV30 to TRBJ1-2, with a possible D match to TRBD1 (6 bases). CDR3 in amino acids: CAWSVGGANNYGYTF. CDR3 coding DNA: TGTGCCTGGAGTGTAGGGGGGGCAAATAACTATGGCTACACCTTC. Based on the CDR3 plus reference TRBV30 and TRBJ1-2, the full variable domain is SQTIHQWPATLVQPVGSPLSLECTVEGTSNPNLYWYRQAAGRGLQLLFYSVGIGQISSEVPQNLSASRPQDRQFILSSKKLLLSDSGFYLCAWSVGGANNYGYTFGSGTRLTVV.